One and the same sample provided the 19 T cell receptor beta chains below, sequenced in a study of CD8+ T cells in alopecia areata. Once RNA had been extracted, it was reverse transcribed into cDNA to act as the sequencing template. Assay used: immunoSEQ multiplex PCR; TCRdb lists only in-frame clones, some missing. There are some 130,000 clones in the sample; around 49% occur only once, and under 20% lies in the top ten. Material: CD8+ T cells sorted from blood, obtained at week 0. These receptor sequences come from a human donor with alopecia areata.

This clone appeared a single time. V gene TRBV30 combines with J gene TRBJ1-2; 12 nucleotides agree with TRBD1. The CDR3 loop spans 12 amino acids. CDR1 and CDR2 (germline): GTSNPN, SVGIG (reference sequence). V dropped 8 bases and J dropped 3; count of bases not matched to a gene: 1. CDR3 residues: CAGTGGDYGYTF. CDR3 nucleotides: TGTGCCGGGACAGGGGGCGACTATGGCTACACCTTC.

J is TRBJ1-1 and V is TRBV2; D is possibly TRBD1 (6 bases). V dropped 10 bases and J dropped 3 bases, with 21 bases sitting between them. The germline V gene has CDR1 SNHLY and CDR2 FYNNEI. This CDR3 spans 15 amino acids. The CDR3 is CATRDRTGSDTEAFF. For the CDR3, the DNA is TGTGCCACCCGTGATCGAACAGGGAGTGACACTGAAGCTTTCTTT.

The chain combines TRBV30 with TRBJ2-3, with unresolved D. The V gene lost 7 bases and the J gene lost 6 bases, with 8 bases spanning the gap. Germline CDR1 reads GTSNPN; CDR2 reads SVGIG (reference sequence). The CDR3 covers 10 residues. In DNA form, the CDR3 reads TGTGCCTTGGATTTGGATACGCAGTATTTT. Its protein is CALDLDTQYF.

This chain links TRBV11-2 with TRBJ2-1; D uncertain. Germline V gives CDR1 SGHAT, CDR2 FQNNGV. There are 12 residues in the CDR3. Trimming took 1 base from V and 4 from J, leaving 2 bases between them. CDR3 nucleotide sequence: TGTGCCAGCAGCTTAGGTTACAATGAGCAGTTCTTC. Amino acids: CASSLGYNEQFF.

The V gene is TRBV14, the J gene TRBJ1-2; TRBD1 matches at 7 bases. Looked up from germline, CDR1 is SGHDN and CDR2 is FVKESK. This CDR3 has 13 residues. The ends lost 4 bases at V and 2 bases at J; junction bases unmatched: 1. CDR3 coding DNA: TGTGCCAGCAGCCGGGGACAGAACTATGGCTACACCTTC. This translates into CASSRGQNYGYTF.

This clone was counted many times. This sample includes further DNA sequences coding for the same CDR3. This chain links TRBV14 with TRBJ2-3; 10 positions agree with TRBD1. CDR3 size: 16 residues. Germline trimming cut 4 bases from V and 3 bases from J; bases unmatched to any gene: 7. Germline V gene lookup returns CDR1 SGHDN and CDR2 FVKESK. CDR3 DNA sequence: TGTGCCAGCAGCCCTCGGGACAGGGGATGGACAGATACGCAGTATTTT. This codes for CASSPRDRGWTDTQYF.

The chain recombines TRBV7-2 with TRBJ2-4; D not certain. The V end was cut by 3 bases, the J end by 8 bases, with 11 bases between. There are 13 residues in the CDR3. Looked up from germline, CDR1 is SGHTA and CDR2 is FQGNSA. The CDR3 here is CASSFVDGDIQYF. The CDR3 nucleotides are TGTGCCAGCAGCTTTGTAGACGGTGACATTCAGTACTTC.

The chain uses TRBV6-4 and TRBJ2-3; TRBD2 matches at 14 bases. The CDR3 runs 15 residues. V dropped 6 bases and J dropped 4; count of bases not matched to a gene: 3. Germline V gene lookup returns CDR1 MRHNA and CDR2 SNTAGT. The CDR3 protein is CASSMTSGGADTQYF. The CDR3 DNA reads TGTGCCAGCAGCATGACTAGCGGGGGGGCAGATACGCAGTATTTT.

In its sample, this clone was seen a few times. The J gene is TRBJ2-3, the V gene TRBV11-2; D not resolved. V was shortened by 5 bases and J by 0 bases, with 6 bases between the two germline ends. The CDR3 loop spans 13 amino acids. Germline CDR1 and CDR2: SGHAT and FQNNGV. This chain's CDR3 is CASSLMSTDTQYF. The CDR3, as DNA: TGTGCCAGCAGCCTCATGAGCACAGATACGCAGTATTTT.

This clone was recorded many times. The rearrangement joins TRBV7-9 to TRBJ1-1; no clear D. V lost 4 bases and J 1 base, leaving 7 bases between the germline ends. Germline lookup yields CDR1 SEHNR and CDR2 FQNEAQ (reference sequence). The CDR3 contains 13 residues. CDR3 sequence reads: CASSSMGNTEAFF. CDR3 nucleotide sequence: TGTGCCAGCAGCTCGATGGGGAACACTGAAGCTTTCTTT.

This clone appeared a few times. This chain joins TRBV7-9 and TRBJ2-7; TRBD1 aligns across 9 bases. CDR3 length equals 14 residues. V lost 5 bases, J lost 3 bases, and 5 bases stayed unmatched. Per germline, CDR1 SEHNR and CDR2 FQNEAQ (reference sequence). The CDR3 region is CASSEPGQGYEQYF. DNA for the CDR3: TGTGCCAGCAGCGAACCGGGACAGGGCTACGAGCAGTACTTC.

This clone was recorded at least ten times. The chain recombines TRBV7-8 with TRBJ2-2, with D uncertain. Germline V gene lookup returns CDR1 SGHVS and CDR2 FQNEAQ. The V and J ends lost 2 bases and 6 bases respectively, with 10 bases between them. The CDR3 sequence is 14 residues long. The CDR3 reads CASSLRASAGELFF. Written as DNA, the CDR3 is TGTGCCAGCAGCTTACGGGCGAGCGCCGGGGAGCTGTTTTTT.

The V gene is TRBV4-2, the J gene TRBJ2-5; D perhaps matches TRBD2 (6 bases). The length of the CDR3 is 15 residues. V gave up 0 bases and J gave up 0 bases, with 8 bases separating them. Germline lookup yields CDR1 LGHNA and CDR2 YNFKEQ. The CDR3 here is CASSQEGTYQETQYF. DNA for the CDR3: TGTGCCAGCAGCCAAGAGGGGACTTACCAAGAGACCCAGTACTTC.

The chain combines TRBV7-6 with TRBJ1-1; 8 bases line up with TRBD1. The germline V gene has CDR1 SGHVS and CDR2 FNYEAQ. The J segment lost 4 bases and the V segment lost 4 bases, leaving 5 bases of the junction unmatched. The CDR3 contains 14 residues. The CDR3 nucleotides read TGTGCCAGCAGCTGGGGCACAGGGGGCACTGAAGCTTTCTTT. This gives the protein CASSWGTGGTEAFF.

This chain uses TRBV9 with TRBJ1-1; no clear D gene. CDR3 length equals 15 residues. CDR1 SGDLS and CDR2 YYNGEE come from the germline V gene. V was shortened by 0 bases and J by 0 bases, with 9 bases between the two germline ends. CDR3 sequence reads: CASSVDWSMNTEAFF. The CDR3 nucleotides are TGTGCCAGCAGCGTAGATTGGAGTATGAACACTGAAGCTTTCTTT.

The V and J genes are TRBV27 and TRBJ1-6; D gene ambiguous. This CDR3 contains 14 residues. V lost 4 bases and J lost 0, with 4 bases in between. Germline V lookup: CDR1 MNHEY, CDR2 SMNVEV (reference sequence). The chain's CDR3 is CASSSYSYNSPLHF. CDR3 bases: TGTGCCAGCAGTTCATACTCCTATAATTCACCCCTCCACTTT.

The J gene is TRBJ2-5, the V gene TRBV6-5; unclear D gene. V lost 5 bases to trimming and J lost 3 bases, with 10 bases between them. Germline values: CDR1 MNHEY, CDR2 SVGAGI. The CDR3 contains 13 residues. The CDR3 nucleotides read TGTGCCAGCAGTGAACAACGGGAAGAGACCCAGTACTTC. Translating it yields CASSEQREETQYF.

The chain employs TRBV29-1 and TRBJ1-1, with a weak D call TRBD1 (5 bases). Germline CDR1 SQVTM, CDR2 ANQGSEA. The CDR3 sequence is 12 residues long. V dropped 2 bases and J dropped 8 bases, with 12 bases sitting between them. The CDR3 spells CSVERDSREAFF. Here the CDR3 DNA reads TGCAGCGTTGAACGCGACAGCCGCGAAGCTTTCTTT. Together with reference TRBV29-1 and TRBJ1-1, the CDR3 gives the full variable domain: SAVISQKPSRDICQRGTSLTIQCQVDSQVTMMFWYRQQPGQSLTLIATANQGSEATYESGFVIDKFPISRPNLTFSTLTVSNMSPEDSSIYLCSVERDSREAFFGQGTRLTVV.

The J gene is TRBJ1-4, the V gene TRBV30, with D unclear. The CDR3 covers 13 residues. From germline, CDR1 is GTSNPN and CDR2 SVGIG (reference sequence). The V and J ends lost 3 bases and 7 bases respectively, with 12 bases between them. The CDR3: CAWSAGGGEKLFF. The CDR3, as DNA: TGTGCCTGGAGCGCGGGTGGTGGTGAAAAACTGTTTTTT.